This T cell receptor (beta chain) came from a study of patients and donors after allogeneic stem cell transplantation. This CDR3 is 13 amino acids long. Per the germline V gene, CDR1 is SQVTM and CDR2 is ANQGSEA. V lost 7 bases and J lost 9, with 19 bases in between. TCRdb analysed the RT-PCR reads with MiXCR anew, one entry per CDR3 protein. The sample consists of some 230,000 distinct CDR3 sequences, roughly 13% of them appearing once. This clonotype was seen at least ten times. The rearrangement uses TRBV29-1 and TRBJ2-1, with a weak D call TRBD2 (6 bases). This clonotype was obtained from a human donor who was either an allogeneic HSCT recipient or a stem cell or donor lymphocyte infusion donor (not recorded which). It is not recorded whose cells these are; they may come from a transplant donor. The sequencing sample was made of blood, either unsorted or a sorted T cell fraction (not recorded which). The CDR3 sequence is CSAGFAGKGEQFF. The CDR3, as DNA: TGCAGCGCAGGATTCGCGGGAAAGGGTGAGCAGTTCTTC.